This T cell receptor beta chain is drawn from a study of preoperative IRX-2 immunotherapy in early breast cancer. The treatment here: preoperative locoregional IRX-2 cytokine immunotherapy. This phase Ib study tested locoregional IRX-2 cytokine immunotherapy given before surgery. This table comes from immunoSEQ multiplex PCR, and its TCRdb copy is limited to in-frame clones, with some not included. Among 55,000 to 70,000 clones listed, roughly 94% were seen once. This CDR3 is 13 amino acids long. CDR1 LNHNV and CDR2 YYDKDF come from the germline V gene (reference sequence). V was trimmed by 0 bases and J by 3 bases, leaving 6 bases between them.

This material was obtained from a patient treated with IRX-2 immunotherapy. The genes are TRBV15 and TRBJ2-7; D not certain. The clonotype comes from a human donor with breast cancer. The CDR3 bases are TGTGCCACCAGCAGAGACTTGTACTACGAGCAGTACTTC. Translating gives CATSRDLYYEQYF.